This T cell receptor (beta chain) was documented in a study of monozygotic twins with inflammatory bowel disease. Study outcomes and limitations: TCRbeta inverse Simpson diversity was decreased in IBD patients versus healthy co-twins.

The CDR3 extends over 15 amino acids. The germline gives CDR1 MGHRA, CDR2 YSYEKL. Two nested PCRs, approximately 16 and 9 cycles, amplified TCRalpha and TCRbeta cDNA. TCRdb processed the 5' RACE reads again and assigns one entry to each CDR3 protein, with no DNA. The sample's table shows about 210,000 distinct CDR3 sequences. Comment on this clonotype: Its specificity is unknown.

What was sequenced was blood. This chain links TRBV4-1 with TRBJ2-3; without DNA, the TCRdb call of TRBD2 cannot be checked. This TCR was sampled from a human donor with ulcerative colitis or Crohn's disease, or a healthy co-twin of an affected twin (not recorded which). This CDR3 is CASSLAGAFTDTQYF.